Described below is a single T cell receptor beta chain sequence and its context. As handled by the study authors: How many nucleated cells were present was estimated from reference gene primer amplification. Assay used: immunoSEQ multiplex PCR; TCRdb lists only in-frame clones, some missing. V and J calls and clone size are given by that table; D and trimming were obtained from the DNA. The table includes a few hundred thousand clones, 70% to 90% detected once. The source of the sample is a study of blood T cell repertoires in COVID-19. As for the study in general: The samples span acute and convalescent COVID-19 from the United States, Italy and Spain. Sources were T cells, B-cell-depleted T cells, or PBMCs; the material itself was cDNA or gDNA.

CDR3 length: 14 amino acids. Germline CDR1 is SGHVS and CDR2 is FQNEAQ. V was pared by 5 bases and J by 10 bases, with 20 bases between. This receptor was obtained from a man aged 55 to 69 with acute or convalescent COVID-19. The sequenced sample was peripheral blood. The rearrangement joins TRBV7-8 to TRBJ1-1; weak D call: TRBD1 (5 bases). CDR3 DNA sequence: TGTGCCAGCAGCCCAAGTGGGGGGATCGAGAGAGCTTTCTTT. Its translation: CASSPSGGIERAFF.